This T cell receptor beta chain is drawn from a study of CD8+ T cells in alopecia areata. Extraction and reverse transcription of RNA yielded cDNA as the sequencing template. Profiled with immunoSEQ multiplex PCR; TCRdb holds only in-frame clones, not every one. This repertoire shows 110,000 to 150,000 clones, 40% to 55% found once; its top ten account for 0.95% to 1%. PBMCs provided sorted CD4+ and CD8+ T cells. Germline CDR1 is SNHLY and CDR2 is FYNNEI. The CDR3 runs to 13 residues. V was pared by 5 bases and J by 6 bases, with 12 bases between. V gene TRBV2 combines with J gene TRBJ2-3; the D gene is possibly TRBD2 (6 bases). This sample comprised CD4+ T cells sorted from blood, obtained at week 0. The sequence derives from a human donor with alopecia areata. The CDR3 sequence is CASSRAGPDTQYF. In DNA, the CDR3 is TGTGCCAGCAGTAGAGCGGGTCCGGATACGCAGTATTTT.